The clone carrying this TCR beta chain was found a few times. This was the immunoSEQ v3.0 assay at survey level. Repertoires were generated with immunoSEQ multiplex PCR, while TCRdb's copy carries only in-frame clones and drops some. This table has around 34,000 clones, roughly 80% appearing once. The data are from a study of long-term antiretroviral therapy in people with HIV. J was trimmed by 10 bases and V by 3 bases; bases with no gene match: 8. The CDR3 has 13 amino acids. The germline CDR1 and CDR2 sequences are SSHAT and FNYEAQ (reference sequence). Sequenced material: unsorted PBMCs, taken 1.5 years after starting antiretroviral therapy. The TCR comes from a man between 18 and 35 years old with HIV. The chain is built from TRBV7-7 and TRBJ2-7; 8 bases map to TRBD1. CDR3 amino acids: CASSLGTGQNQYF. CDR3 nucleotides: TGTGCCAGCAGCTTGGGGACAGGTCAGAATCAGTACTTC. Full variable domain (outside the CDR3, taken from reference TRBV7-7 and TRBJ2-7): GAGVSQSPRYKVTKRGQDVTLRCDPISSHATLYWYQQALGQGPEFLTYFNYEAQPDKSGLPSDRFSAERPEGSISTLTIQRTEQRDSAMYRCASSLGTGQNQYFGPGTRLTVT.